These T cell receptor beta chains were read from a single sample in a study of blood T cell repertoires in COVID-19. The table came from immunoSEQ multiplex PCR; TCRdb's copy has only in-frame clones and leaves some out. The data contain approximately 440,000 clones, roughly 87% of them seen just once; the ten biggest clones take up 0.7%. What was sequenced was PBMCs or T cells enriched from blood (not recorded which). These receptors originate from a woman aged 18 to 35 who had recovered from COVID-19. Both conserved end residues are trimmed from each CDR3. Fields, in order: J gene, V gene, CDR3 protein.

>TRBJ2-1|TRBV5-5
ASSFKTGYNEQF
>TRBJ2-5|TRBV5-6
ASSLGRGETQY
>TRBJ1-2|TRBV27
ASSPRGQGGGSYYGYT
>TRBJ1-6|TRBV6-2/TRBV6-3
ASSPIHHRDRWDSPLH
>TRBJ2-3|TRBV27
ASRPLAGGTDTQY
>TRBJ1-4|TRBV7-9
ASSLTALATNEKLF
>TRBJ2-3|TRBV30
AWRREGATDTQY
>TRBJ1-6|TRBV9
ASSVDEDNSPLH
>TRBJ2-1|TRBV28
ASSSHPGQVHNEQF
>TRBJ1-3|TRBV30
AWDGTVGSKAGDMFGNTIY
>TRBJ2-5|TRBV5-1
ASTREGTLGETQY
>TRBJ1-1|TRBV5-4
ASSLASALRGTEAF
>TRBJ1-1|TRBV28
ASTTGREGYTEAF
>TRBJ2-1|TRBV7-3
ASSKGANNEQF
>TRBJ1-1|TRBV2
ASSPGQGDTEAF
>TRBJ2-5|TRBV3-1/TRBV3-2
ASSLSGGAVGQETQY
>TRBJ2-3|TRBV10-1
ARFILAGLLTDTQY
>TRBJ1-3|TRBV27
ASSPMSSGNTIY
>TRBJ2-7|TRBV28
ASSHRGLNYEQY
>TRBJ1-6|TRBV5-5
ASSPLGGTYNSPLH
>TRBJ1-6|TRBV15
ATRGSSGTPNSPLH
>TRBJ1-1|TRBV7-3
ASSSEGNTEAF
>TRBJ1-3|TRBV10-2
ATAGGNTIY
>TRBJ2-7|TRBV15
ATSRDEGYEQY
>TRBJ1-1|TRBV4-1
ASSQDRKELNTEAF
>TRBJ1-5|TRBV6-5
ASSPTGGQNQPQH
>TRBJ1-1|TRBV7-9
ASSRVGGNTEAF
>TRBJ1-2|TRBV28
ASSFPTDRAYGYT
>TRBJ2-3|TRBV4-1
ASSDRDREADTQY